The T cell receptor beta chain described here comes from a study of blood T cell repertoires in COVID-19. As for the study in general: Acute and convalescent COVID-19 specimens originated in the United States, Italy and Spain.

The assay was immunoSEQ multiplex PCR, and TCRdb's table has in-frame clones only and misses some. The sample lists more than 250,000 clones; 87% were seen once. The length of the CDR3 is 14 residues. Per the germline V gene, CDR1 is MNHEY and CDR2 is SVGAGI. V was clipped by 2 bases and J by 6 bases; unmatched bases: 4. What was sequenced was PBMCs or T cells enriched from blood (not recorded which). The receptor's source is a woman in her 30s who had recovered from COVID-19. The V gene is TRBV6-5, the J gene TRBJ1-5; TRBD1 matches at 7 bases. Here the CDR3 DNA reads TGTGCCAGCAGTTACGGAGGGGGCGGTCAGCCCCAGCATTTT. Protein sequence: CASSYGGGGQPQHF.